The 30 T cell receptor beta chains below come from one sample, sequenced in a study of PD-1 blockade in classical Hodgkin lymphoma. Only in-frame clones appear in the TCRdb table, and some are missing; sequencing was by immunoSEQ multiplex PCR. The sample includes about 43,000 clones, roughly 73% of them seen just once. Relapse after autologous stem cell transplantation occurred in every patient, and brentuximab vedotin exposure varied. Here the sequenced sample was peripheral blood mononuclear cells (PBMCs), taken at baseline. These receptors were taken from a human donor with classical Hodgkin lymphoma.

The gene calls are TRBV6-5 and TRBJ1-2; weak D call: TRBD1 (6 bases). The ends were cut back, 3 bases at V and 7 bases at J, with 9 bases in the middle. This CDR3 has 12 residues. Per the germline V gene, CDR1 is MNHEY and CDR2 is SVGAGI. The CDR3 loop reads CASSYQGGGYTF. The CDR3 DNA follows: TGTGCCAGCAGTTATCAAGGGGGTGGCTACACCTTC.

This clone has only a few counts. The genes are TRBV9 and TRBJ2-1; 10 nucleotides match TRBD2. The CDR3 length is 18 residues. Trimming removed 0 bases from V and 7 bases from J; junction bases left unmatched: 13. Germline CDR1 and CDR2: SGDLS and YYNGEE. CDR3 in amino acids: CASSVEGPIAGGRNEQFF. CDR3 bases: TGTGCCAGCAGCGTAGAGGGACCGATAGCGGGAGGAAGGAATGAGCAGTTCTTC.

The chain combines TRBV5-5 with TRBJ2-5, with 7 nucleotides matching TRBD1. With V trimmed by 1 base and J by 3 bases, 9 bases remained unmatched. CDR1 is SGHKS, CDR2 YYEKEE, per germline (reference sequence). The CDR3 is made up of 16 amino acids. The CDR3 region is CASSLQGVVPKETQYF. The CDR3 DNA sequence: TGTGCCAGCAGCTTGCAGGGGGTAGTACCAAAAGAGACCCAGTACTTC.

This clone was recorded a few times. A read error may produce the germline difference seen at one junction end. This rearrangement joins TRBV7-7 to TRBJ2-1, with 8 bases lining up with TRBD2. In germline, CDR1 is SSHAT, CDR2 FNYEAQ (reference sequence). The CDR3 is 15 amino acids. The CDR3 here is CASSLGGAGVDEQFF. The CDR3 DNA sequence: TGTGCTAGCAGCTTAGGTGGAGCGGGAGTTGATGAGCAGTTCTTC.

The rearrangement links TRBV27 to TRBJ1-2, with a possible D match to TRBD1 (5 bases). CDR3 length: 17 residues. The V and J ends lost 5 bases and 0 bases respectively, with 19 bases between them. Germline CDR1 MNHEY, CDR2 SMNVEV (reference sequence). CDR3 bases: TGTGCCAGCAGTCGCATGGGGGTCCCACTAACTAACTATGGCTACACCTTC. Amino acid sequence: CASSRMGVPLTNYGYTF.

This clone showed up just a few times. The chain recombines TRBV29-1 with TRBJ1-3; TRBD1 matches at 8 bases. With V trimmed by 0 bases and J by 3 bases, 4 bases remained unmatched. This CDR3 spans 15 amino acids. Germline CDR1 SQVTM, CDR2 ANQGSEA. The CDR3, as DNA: TGCAGCGTTGAAGATAGGACAGGGTTTGGAAACACCATATATTTT. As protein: CSVEDRTGFGNTIYF.

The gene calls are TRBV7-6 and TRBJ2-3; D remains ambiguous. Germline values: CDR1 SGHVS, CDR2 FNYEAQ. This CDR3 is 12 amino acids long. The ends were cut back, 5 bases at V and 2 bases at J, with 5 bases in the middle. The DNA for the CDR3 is TGTGCCAGCAGCCGCGACACAGATACGCAGTATTTT. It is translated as CASSRDTDTQYF. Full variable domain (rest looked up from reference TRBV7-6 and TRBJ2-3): GAGVSQSPRYKVTKRGQDVALRCDPISGHVSLYWYRQALGQGPEFLTYFNYEAQQDKSGLPNDRFSAERPEGSISTLTIQRTEQRDSAMYRCASSRDTDTQYFGPGTRLTVL.

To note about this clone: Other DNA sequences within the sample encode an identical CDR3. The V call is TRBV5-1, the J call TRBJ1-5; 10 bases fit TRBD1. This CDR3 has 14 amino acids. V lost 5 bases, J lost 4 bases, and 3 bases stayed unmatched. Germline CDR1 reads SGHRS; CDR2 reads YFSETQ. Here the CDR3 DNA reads TGCGCCAGCAGGGGGACAGGGGATAATCAGCCCCAGCATTTT. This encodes CASRGTGDNQPQHF. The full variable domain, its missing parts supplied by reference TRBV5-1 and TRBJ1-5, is KAGVTQTPRYLIKTRGQQVTLSCSPISGHRSVSWYQQTPGQGLQFLFEYFSETQRNKGNFPGRFSGRQFSNSRSEMNVSTLELGDSALYLCASRGTGDNQPQHFGDGTRLSIL.

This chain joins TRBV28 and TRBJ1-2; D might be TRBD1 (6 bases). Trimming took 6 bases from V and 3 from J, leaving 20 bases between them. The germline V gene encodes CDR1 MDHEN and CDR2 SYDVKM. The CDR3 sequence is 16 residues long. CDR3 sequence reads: CASSGSQGTGDYGYTF. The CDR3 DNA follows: TGTGCCAGCAGCGGAAGTCAGGGGACGGGTGACTATGGCTACACCTTC.

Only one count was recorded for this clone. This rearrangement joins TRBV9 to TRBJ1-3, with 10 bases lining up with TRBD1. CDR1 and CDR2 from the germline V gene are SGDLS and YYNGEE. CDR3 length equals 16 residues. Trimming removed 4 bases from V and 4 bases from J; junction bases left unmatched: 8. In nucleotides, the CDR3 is TGTGCCAGCAGCCCCGGGACAGGGGTGGCAGGAAACACCATATATTTT. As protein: CASSPGTGVAGNTIYF.

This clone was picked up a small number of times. The CDR3, as DNA: TGTGCCAGCAGTGCGGGATCGAACACTGAAGCTTTCTTT. Protein sequence: CASSAGSNTEAFF. The genes are TRBV25-1 and TRBJ1-1, with no clear D. The CDR3 loop spans 13 amino acids. V was shortened by 4 bases and J by 1 base, with 7 bases between the two germline ends. Germline assignment: CDR1 MGHDK and CDR2 SYGVNS.

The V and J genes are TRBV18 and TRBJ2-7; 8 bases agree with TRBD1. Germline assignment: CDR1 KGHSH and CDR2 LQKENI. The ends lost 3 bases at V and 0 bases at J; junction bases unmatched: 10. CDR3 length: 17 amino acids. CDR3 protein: CASSPPGQGLSSYEQYF. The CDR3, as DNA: TGTGCCAGCTCACCCCCTGGACAGGGCCTTAGCTCCTACGAGCAGTACTTC.

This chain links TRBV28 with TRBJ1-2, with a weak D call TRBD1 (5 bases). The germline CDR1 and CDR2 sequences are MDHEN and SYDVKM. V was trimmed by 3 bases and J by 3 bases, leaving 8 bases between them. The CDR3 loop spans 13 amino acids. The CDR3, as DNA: TGTGCCAGCAGTTTGGGGACGTACTATGGCTACACCTTC. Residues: CASSLGTYYGYTF.

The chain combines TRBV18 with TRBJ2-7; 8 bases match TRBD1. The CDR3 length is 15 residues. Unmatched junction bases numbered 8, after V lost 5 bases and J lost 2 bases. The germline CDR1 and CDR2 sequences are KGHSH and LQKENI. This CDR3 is CASSFWTGLAYEQYF. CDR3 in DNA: TGTGCCAGCTCATTTTGGACAGGGCTCGCCTACGAGCAGTACTTC.

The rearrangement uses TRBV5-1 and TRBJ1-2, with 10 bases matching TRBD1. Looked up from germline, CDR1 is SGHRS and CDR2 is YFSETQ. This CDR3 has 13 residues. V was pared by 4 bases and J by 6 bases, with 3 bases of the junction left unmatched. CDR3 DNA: TGCGCCAGCAGCCACGGACAGGGGGATGGCTACACCTTC. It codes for CASSHGQGDGYTF.

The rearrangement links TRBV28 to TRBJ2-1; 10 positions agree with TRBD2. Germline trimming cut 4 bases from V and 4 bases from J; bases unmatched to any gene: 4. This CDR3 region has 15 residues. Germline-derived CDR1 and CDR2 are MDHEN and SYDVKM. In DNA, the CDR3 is TGTGCCAGCAGTTCGGAGCGGGGGGGTTACAATGAGCAGTTCTTC. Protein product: CASSSERGGYNEQFF. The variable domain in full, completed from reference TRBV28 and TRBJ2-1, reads DVKVTQSSRYLVKRTGEKVFLECVQDMDHENMFWYRQDPGLGLRLIYFSYDVKMKEKGDIPEGYSVSREKKERFSLILESASTNQTSMYLCASSSERGGYNEQFFGPGTRLTVL.

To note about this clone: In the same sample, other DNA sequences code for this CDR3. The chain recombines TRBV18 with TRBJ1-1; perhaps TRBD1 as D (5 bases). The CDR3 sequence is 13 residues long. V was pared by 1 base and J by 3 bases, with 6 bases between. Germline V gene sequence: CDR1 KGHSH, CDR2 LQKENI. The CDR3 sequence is CASSPLGDTEAFF. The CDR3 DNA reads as TGTGCCAGCTCACCACTGGGGGACACTGAAGCTTTCTTT.

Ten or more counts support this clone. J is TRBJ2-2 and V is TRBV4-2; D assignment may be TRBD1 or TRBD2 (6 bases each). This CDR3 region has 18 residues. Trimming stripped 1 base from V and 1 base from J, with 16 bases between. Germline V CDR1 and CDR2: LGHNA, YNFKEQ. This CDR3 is CASSQGGGGLVNTGELFF. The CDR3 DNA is TGTGCCAGCAGCCAAGGCGGAGGGGGACTCGTGAACACCGGGGAGCTGTTTTTT.

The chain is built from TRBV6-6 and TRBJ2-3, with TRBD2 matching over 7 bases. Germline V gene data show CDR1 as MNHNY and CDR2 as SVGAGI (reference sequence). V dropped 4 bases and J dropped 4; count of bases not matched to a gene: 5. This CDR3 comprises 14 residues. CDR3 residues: CASSLSGKSDTQYF. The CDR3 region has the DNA TGTGCCAGCAGTTTGAGCGGGAAGTCAGATACGCAGTATTTT.

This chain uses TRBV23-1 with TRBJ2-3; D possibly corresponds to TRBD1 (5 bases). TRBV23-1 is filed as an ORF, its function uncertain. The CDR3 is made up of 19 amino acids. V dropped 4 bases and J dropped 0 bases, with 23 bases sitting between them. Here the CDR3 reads CASSPQGPSGSRSTDTQYF. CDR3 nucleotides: TGCGCCAGCAGTCCCCAGGGCCCCTCGGGCAGTCGAAGCACAGATACGCAGTATTTT.

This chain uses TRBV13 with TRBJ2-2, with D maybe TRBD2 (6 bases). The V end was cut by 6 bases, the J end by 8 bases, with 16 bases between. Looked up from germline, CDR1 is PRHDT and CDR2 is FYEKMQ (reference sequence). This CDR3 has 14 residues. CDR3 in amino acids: CASRWRGSRGELFF. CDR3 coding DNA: TGTGCCAGCAGATGGCGGGGATCCAGAGGGGAGCTGTTTTTT. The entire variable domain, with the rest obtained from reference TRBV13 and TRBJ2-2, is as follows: AAGVIQSPRHLIKEKRETATLKCYPIPRHDTVYWYQQGPGQDPQFLISFYEKMQSDKGSIPDRFSAQQFSDYHSELNMSSLELGDSALYFCASRWRGSRGELFFGEGSRLTVL.

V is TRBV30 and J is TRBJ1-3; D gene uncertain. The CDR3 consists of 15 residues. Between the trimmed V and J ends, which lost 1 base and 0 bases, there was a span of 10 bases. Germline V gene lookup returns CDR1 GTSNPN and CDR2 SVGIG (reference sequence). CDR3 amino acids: CAWSGPSPSGNTIYF. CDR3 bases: TGTGCCTGGAGTGGCCCGTCCCCCTCTGGAAACACCATATATTTT.

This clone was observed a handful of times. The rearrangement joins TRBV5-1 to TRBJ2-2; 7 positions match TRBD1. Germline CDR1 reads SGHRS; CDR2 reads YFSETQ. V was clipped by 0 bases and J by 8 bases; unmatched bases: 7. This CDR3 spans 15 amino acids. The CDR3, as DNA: TGCGCCAGCAGCTTGGGGGGACAGACCCTTGGGGAGCTGTTTTTT. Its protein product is CASSLGGQTLGELFF.

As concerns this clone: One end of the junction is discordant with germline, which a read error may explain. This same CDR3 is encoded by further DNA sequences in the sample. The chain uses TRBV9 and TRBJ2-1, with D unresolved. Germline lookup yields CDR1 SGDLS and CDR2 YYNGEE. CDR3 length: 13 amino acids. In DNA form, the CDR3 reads TGTGCCAGCAGTGTAGGCGTTGGCAATGAGCAGTTCTTC. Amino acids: CASSVGVGNEQFF.

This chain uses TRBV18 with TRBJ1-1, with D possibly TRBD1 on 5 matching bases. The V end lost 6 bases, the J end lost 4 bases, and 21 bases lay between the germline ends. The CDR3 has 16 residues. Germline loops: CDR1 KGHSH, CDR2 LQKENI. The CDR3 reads CASSNWDVPQTTEAFF. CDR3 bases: TGTGCCAGCTCCAACTGGGACGTTCCCCAGACCACTGAAGCTTTCTTT.

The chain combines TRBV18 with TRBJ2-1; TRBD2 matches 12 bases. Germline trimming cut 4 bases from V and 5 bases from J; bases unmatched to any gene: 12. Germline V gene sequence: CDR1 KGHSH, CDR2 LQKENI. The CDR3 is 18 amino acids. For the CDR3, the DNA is TGTGCCAGCTCACTACGGTCCCTAGCGGGAGGGTTGGACAATGAGCAGTTCTTC. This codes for CASSLRSLAGGLDNEQFF.

The CDR3 spells CATSSATGEGYNEQFF. The CDR3 DNA sequence: TGTGCCACCAGCAGTGCTACAGGGGAAGGGTACAATGAGCAGTTCTTC. The genes are TRBV15 and TRBJ2-1; 7 nucleotides agree with TRBD1. V trimming: 3 bases; J trimming: 4 bases; junction bases outside the gene matches: 9. The CDR3 is made up of 16 amino acids. Germline CDR1 LNHNV, CDR2 YYDKDF (reference sequence).

CDR3: CASSLSGADTDTQYF. In DNA form, the CDR3 reads TGTGCCAGCAGTTTATCGGGGGCGGATACAGATACGCAGTATTTT. The rearrangement joins TRBV27 to TRBJ2-3, with D possibly being TRBD1 (6 bases). Germline CDR1 MNHEY, CDR2 SMNVEV (reference sequence). The CDR3 length is 15 residues. Trimming stripped 0 bases from V and 3 bases from J, with 10 bases between.

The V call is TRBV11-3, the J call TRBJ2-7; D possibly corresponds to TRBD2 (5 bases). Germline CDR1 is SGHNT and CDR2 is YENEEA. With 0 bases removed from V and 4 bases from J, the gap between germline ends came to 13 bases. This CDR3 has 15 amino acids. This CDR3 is CASSLEVSSWYEQYF. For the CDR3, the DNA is TGTGCCAGCAGCTTAGAGGTTTCTAGCTGGTACGAGCAGTACTTC.

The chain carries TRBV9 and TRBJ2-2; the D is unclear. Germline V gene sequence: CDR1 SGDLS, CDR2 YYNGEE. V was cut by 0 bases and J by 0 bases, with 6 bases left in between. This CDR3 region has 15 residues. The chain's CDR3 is CASSVGGTNTGELFF. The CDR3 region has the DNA TGTGCCAGCAGCGTAGGAGGAACGAACACCGGGGAGCTGTTTTTT.